The 6 T cell receptor beta chains in this list originate from one sample, sequenced in a study of shared clonotypes between healthy human individuals. TCRdb's table, derived via immunoSEQ multiplex PCR, lists solely in-frame clones and lacks some. The repertoire has around 990,000 clones, around 77% of them found once; the top ten carry 0.89%. The sequenced sample was memory CD4+ T cells from PBMCs. Regarding subset: CD45RA-negative fraction. The origin of the receptors is a man aged 18 to 30 in good health. Some clones in this sample may be carry-over from other donors' samples.

The rearrangement links TRBV10-3 to TRBJ2-5, with a possible D match to TRBD1 (7 bases). Trimming removed 2 bases at V and 5 bases at J, with 12 bases between. This CDR3 spans 14 amino acids. Germline V lookup: CDR1 ENHRY, CDR2 SYGVKD. CDR3 sequence: CAISEAGGGETQYF. DNA for the CDR3: TGTGCCATCAGTGAGGCAGGGGGAGGTGAGACCCAGTACTTC.

The V and J genes are TRBV18 and TRBJ1-3, with 9 positions matching TRBD1. Looked up from germline, CDR1 is KGHSH and CDR2 is LQKENI. This CDR3 has 15 amino acids. The junction had 6 bases not matched to a gene; V was cut back by 5 bases and J by 4 bases. CDR3 residues: CASSKQGAKGNTIYF. The CDR3 nucleotides read TGTGCCAGCTCAAAACAGGGGGCAAAAGGAAACACCATATATTTT.

The chain combines TRBV28 with TRBJ1-2; D is unresolved. V gave up 5 bases and J gave up 2 bases, with 12 bases separating them. CDR1 is MDHEN and CDR2 is SYDVKM in the germline V gene. The CDR3 is made up of 14 amino acids. The CDR3 reads CASSESSGNYGYTF. The CDR3 coding sequence is TGTGCCAGCAGTGAATCCAGTGGCAACTATGGCTACACCTTC.

As concerns this clone: At one of its ends the junction is not consistent with the germline gene, which may arise from a read error. This rearrangement joins TRBV6-1 to TRBJ1-2, with D unresolved. Germline V CDR1 and CDR2: MNHNS, SASEGT. The CDR3 is made up of 17 amino acids. CDR3 nucleotide sequence: TGTGCCAGCAATGAAGGCCTTCTTTTAATTCTTCTCTATGGCTACACCTTC. Translating gives CASNEGLLLILLYGYTF.

The V call is TRBV11-2, the J call TRBJ1-1; the D is unclear. The germline V gene encodes CDR1 SGHAT and CDR2 FQNNGV. The CDR3 has 16 residues. The ends were cut back, 2 bases at V and 3 bases at J, with 16 bases in the middle. The CDR3 DNA follows: TGTGCCAGCAGCTTAAAGTCAGCTGGGAGATACACTGAAGCTTTCTTT. Its protein product is CASSLKSAGRYTEAFF.

The chain joins TRBV7-9 to TRBJ2-2, with D tentatively TRBD1 (6 bases). The germline V and J ends were trimmed by 0 bases and 4 bases, with 12 bases remaining between them. CDR3 length: 16 residues. CDR1 and CDR2 from the germline V gene are SEHNR and FQNEAQ (reference sequence). The CDR3 DNA reads as TGTGCCAGCAGCTTAGCCCCCGACAGGATCACCGGGGAGCTGTTTTTT. It specifies CASSLAPDRITGELFF. The whole variable domain, remainder taken from reference TRBV7-9 and TRBJ2-2, is DTGVSQNPRHKITKRGQNVTFRCDPISEHNRLYWYRQTLGQGPEFLTYFQNEAQLEKSRLLSDRFSAERPKGSFSTLEIQRTEQGDSAMYLCASSLAPDRITGELFFGEGSRLTVL.